The text below deals with one T cell receptor beta chain. Execution of the assay was at deep level. With ten immunoSEQ deep assay plates, unsorted PBMC DNA underwent sequencing. Per the original methods: ImmunoSEQ junction-only sequences lacked quality scores, so their filtering differed. TCRdb keeps only in-frame clones here, not all; method: immunoSEQ multiplex PCR. The DNA gave D and trimming, while V, J and clone size come from that table. This sample has about 480,000 clones; 60% to 80% occur once, and the top ten carry approximately 13%. The data are from a study of shared clonotypes between healthy human individuals. Study-level background: Donors, aged 18 to 49, were a couple of women and three men.

Germline values: CDR1 GTSNPN, CDR2 SVGIG (reference sequence). This CDR3 is 13 amino acids long. Source material: PBMCs. V usage is TRBV30 and J usage is TRBJ2-5, with D tentatively TRBD2 (5 bases). TRBJ2-7 matches the DNA end more closely, so the J call is doubtful. The source is a woman aged 40 to 49 in good health. Some clones in this sample may be carry-over from other donors' samples. The DNA for the CDR3 is TGTGCCTTTCGAGGGAGTGCCAACTACGAGCAGTACTTC. Translating gives CAFRGSANYEQYF.